This entry is about one T cell receptor (beta chain). The antigen is unknown. These data are taken from a study of OX40 agonist ivuxolimab in advanced cancers. Sequenced by immunoSEQ multiplex PCR; TCRdb stores in-frame clones only, minus some. The sample carries approximately 47,000 clones, more than 85% recorded once. Study findings and constraints: Undetermined was the antigen specificity of the expanded peripheral T cells. People who partly responded at 0.1-3.0 mg/kg had some of the least clonal expansion seen. CD4+ and CD8+ blood T cells expanded clonally by week 6 at 0.1 to 3.0 mg/kg.

V gave up 9 bases and J gave up 3 bases, with 11 bases separating them. Germline-derived CDR1 and CDR2 are MNHEY and SVGAGI. The CDR3 extends over 12 amino acids. The chain is built from TRBV6-5 and TRBJ1-1; weak D call: TRBD1 (6 bases). The source material was CD4+ or CD8+ T cells sorted from blood, sampled in a trial of the OX40 agonist ivuxolimab. The TCR was taken from an adult with an advanced solid tumor such as melanoma, head and neck, liver or kidney cancer. CDR3 amino acids: CASYREDTEAFF. The CDR3 nucleotides are TGTGCCAGTTACAGGGAGGACACTGAAGCTTTCTTT.